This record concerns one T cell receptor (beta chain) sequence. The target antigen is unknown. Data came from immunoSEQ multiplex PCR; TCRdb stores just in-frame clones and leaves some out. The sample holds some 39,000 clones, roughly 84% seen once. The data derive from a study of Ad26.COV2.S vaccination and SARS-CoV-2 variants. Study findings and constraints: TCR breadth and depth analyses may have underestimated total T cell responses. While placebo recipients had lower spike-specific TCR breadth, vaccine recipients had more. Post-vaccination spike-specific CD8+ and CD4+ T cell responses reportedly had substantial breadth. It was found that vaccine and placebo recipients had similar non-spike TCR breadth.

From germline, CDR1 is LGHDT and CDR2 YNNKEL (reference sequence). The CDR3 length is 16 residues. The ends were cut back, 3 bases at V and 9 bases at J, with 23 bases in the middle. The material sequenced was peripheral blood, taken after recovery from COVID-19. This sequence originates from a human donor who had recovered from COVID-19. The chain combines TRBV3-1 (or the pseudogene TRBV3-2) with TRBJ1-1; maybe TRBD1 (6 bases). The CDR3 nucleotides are TGTGCCAGCAGCCAGGAAGATGCCGGGACCAGGGGAAAAGCTTTCTTT. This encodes CASSQEDAGTRGKAFF.